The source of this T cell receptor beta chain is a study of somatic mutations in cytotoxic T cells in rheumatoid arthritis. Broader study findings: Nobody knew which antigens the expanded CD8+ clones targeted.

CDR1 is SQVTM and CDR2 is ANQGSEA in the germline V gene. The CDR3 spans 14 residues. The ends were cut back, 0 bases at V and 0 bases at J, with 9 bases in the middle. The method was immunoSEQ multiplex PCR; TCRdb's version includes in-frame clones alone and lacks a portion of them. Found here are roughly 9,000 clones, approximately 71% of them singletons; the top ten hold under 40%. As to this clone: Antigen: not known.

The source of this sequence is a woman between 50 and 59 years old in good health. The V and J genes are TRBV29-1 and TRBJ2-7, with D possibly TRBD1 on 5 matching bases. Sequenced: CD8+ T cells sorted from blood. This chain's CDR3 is CSVEEGPCSYEQYF. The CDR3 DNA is TGCAGCGTTGAAGAGGGGCCCTGCTCCTACGAGCAGTACTTC.